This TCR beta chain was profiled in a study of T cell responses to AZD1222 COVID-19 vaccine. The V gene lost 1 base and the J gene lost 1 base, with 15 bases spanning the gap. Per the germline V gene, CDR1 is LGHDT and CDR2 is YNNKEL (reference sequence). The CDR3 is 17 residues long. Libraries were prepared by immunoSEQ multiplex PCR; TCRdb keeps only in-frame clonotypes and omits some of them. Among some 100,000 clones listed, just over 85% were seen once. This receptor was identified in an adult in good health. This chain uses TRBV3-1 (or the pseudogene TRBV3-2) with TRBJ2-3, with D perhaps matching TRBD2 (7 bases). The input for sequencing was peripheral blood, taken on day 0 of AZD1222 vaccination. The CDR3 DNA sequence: TGTGCCAGCAGCCAAGGCTTGGGAGGGGGAGGCACAGATACGCAGTATTTT. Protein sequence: CASSQGLGGGGTDTQYF.